Shown below are 12 T cell receptor beta chains from a single sample sequenced in a study of human thymus T cells. Corrective cardiac surgery supplied the resected thymus tissue. TCRdb keeps only in-frame clones here, not all; method: immunoSEQ multiplex PCR. The data contain 55,000 to 85,000 clones, around 95% of them seen just once; the ten biggest clones take up about 0.03%. What was sequenced was thymus tissue. Source of these receptors: a girl less than two years old with a congenital heart defect but otherwise immunologically healthy.

This sequence joins TRBV7-9 and TRBJ2-7, with D possibly TRBD1 on 5 matching bases. The CDR3 has 13 amino acids. Trimming pared 4 bases from V and 9 bases from J, leaving 16 bases between. Germline V gives CDR1 SEHNR, CDR2 FQNEAQ (reference sequence). CDR3 loop: CASSSVGAEGQYF. For the CDR3, the DNA is TGTGCCAGCAGCTCCGTAGGGGCAGAAGGGCAGTACTTC.

The chain couples TRBV15 to TRBJ1-1; D uncertain. The CDR3 consists of 13 residues. The V and J ends lost 1 base and 8 bases respectively, with 11 bases between them. Germline CDR1 is LNHNV and CDR2 is YYDKDF (reference sequence). The CDR3 protein is CATSRASDGEAFF. CDR3 coding DNA: TGTGCCACCAGCAGAGCCAGTGACGGAGAAGCTTTCTTT.

The table lists this clone with a count of one. The rearrangement uses TRBV14 and TRBJ1-2, with D perhaps matching TRBD1 (6 bases). This CDR3 comprises 17 residues. Germline-derived CDR1 and CDR2 are SGHDN and FVKESK. V was cut by 4 bases and J by 4 bases, with 22 bases left in between. The CDR3 is CASSPRGGDPPGYGYTF. For the CDR3, the DNA is TGTGCCAGCAGCCCCAGGGGTGGGGACCCGCCGGGCTATGGCTACACCTTC.

The gene calls are TRBV9 and TRBJ1-2; D not certain. CDR1 is SGDLS and CDR2 is YYNGEE in the germline V gene. Trimming removed 3 bases from V and 0 bases from J, with 9 bases in between. The CDR3 consists of 14 residues. CDR3 sequence reads: CASSGNETNYGYTF. The CDR3 DNA sequence: TGTGCCAGCAGCGGTAACGAAACTAACTATGGCTACACCTTC.

The V and J genes are TRBV10-3 and TRBJ1-1; D unresolved. The germline CDR1 and CDR2 sequences are ENHRY and SYGVKD. The ends were cut back, 3 bases at V and 1 base at J, with 3 bases in the middle. This CDR3 has 12 residues. The CDR3 protein is CAISDGNTEAFF. The CDR3 bases are TGTGCCATCAGTGACGGGAACACTGAAGCTTTCTTT.

The rearrangement uses TRBV6-6 and TRBJ2-3, with D possibly being TRBD1 (5 bases). V lost 5 bases and J lost 5, with 14 bases in between. The CDR3 runs to 14 residues. The germline V gene has CDR1 MNHNY and CDR2 SVGAGI (reference sequence). Here the CDR3 DNA reads TGTGCCAGCAGTCCCCGGACATTTTTAGATACGCAGTATTTT. It encodes CASSPRTFLDTQYF.

V is TRBV4-2 and J is TRBJ2-2; possible D gene TRBD2, 5 bases. The CDR3 runs to 16 residues. Deletions cut 1 base from V and 1 base from J, with 10 bases between. Looked up from germline, CDR1 is LGHNA and CDR2 is YNFKEQ. CDR3 coding DNA: TGTGCCAGCAGCCAAGTAGCGCTCGAGAACACCGGGGAGCTGTTTTTT. Amino acid sequence: CASSQVALENTGELFF.

This clone was recorded only once. CDR3 residues: CASSLERTDKASYEQYF. As DNA, the CDR3 is TGTGCCAGCAGCTTGGAGCGGACAGACAAAGCCTCCTACGAGCAGTACTTC. The chain employs TRBV5-5 and TRBJ2-7; possibly TRBD1 for D (6 bases). Germline V CDR1 and CDR2: SGHKS, YYEKEE (reference sequence). Trimming took 0 bases from V and 0 from J, leaving 16 bases between them. The length of the CDR3 is 17 residues.

V gene TRBV11-3 combines with J gene TRBJ2-2; D uncertain. This CDR3 spans 15 amino acids. Germline V CDR1 and CDR2: SGHNT, YENEEA. Trimming pared 5 bases from V and 2 bases from J, leaving 12 bases between. The CDR3, as DNA: TGTGCCAGCAGCGGTAACAGAGCTAACACCGGGGAGCTGTTTTTT. Translation gives CASSGNRANTGELFF.

The CDR3 DNA reads as TGTGCCAGCAGCTTCCGGGACAGGGTGGAGACCCAGTACTTC. Its translation is CASSFRDRVETQYF. The chain has TRBV11-2 and TRBJ2-5, with TRBD1 matching over 9 bases. Germline trimming cut 3 bases from V and 5 bases from J; bases unmatched to any gene: 4. CDR1 is SGHAT, CDR2 FQNNGV, per germline. This CDR3 comprises 14 residues.

The CDR3 nucleotides are TGTGCCACCAGCAGAGACTCCAACGGGGTGTCGAGGACAGATACGCAGTATTTT. Amino acid sequence: CATSRDSNGVSRTDTQYF. This chain connects TRBV15 to TRBJ2-3; D perhaps matches TRBD2 (5 bases). V was cut by 0 bases and J by 3 bases, with 19 bases left in between. The CDR3 extends over 18 amino acids. CDR1 and CDR2 (germline): LNHNV, YYDKDF (reference sequence).

The chain couples TRBV5-4 to TRBJ2-3; TRBD2 agrees at 13 bases. CDR3 length: 15 residues. CDR1 SGHNT and CDR2 YYREEE come from the germline V gene (reference sequence). J was trimmed by 7 bases and V by 0 bases; bases with no gene match: 2. The CDR3: CASSLGTSGSYTQYF. The CDR3 DNA is TGTGCCAGCAGCTTGGGGACTAGCGGGAGCTATACGCAGTATTTT.